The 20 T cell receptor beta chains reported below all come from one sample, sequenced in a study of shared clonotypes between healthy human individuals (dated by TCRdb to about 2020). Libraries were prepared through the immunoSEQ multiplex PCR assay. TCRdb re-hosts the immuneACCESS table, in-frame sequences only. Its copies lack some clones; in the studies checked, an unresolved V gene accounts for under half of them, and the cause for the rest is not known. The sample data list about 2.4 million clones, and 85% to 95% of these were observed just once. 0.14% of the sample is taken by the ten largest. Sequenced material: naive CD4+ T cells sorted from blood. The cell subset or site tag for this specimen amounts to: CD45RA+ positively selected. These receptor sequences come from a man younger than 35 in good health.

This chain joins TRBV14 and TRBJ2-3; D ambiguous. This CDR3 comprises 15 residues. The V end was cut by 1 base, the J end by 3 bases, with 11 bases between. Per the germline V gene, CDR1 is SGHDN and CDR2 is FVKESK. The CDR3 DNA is TGTGCCAGCAGCCAAGGTGGGCAGGCTACAGATACGCAGTATTTT. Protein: CASSQGGQATDTQYF.

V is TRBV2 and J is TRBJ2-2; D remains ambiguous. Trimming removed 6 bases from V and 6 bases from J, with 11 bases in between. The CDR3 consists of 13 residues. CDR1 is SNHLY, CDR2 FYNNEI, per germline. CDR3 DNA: TGTGCCAGCAGGGAAAGTGTCGCCGGGGAGCTGTTTTTT. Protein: CASRESVAGELFF.

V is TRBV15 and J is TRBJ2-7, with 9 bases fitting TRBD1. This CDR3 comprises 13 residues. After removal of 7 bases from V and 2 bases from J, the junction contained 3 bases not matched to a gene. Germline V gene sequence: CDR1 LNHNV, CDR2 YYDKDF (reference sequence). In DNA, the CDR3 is TGTGCCACCAACAGGGGGCCGGCCTACGAGCAGTACTTC. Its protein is CATNRGPAYEQYF.

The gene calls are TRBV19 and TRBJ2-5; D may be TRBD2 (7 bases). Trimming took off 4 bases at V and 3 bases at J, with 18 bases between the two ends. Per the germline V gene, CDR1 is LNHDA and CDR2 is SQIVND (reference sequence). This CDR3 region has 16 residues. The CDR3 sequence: CASSTVGGRGKETQYF. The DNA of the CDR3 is TGTGCCAGTAGTACCGTCGGGGGGCGGGGGAAAGAGACCCAGTACTTC.

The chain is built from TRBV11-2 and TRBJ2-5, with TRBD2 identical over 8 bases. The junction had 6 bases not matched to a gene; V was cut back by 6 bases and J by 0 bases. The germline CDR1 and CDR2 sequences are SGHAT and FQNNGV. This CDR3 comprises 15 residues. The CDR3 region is CASSSIAGNQETQYF. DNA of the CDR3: TGTGCCAGCAGTTCCATAGCGGGGAACCAAGAGACCCAGTACTTC.

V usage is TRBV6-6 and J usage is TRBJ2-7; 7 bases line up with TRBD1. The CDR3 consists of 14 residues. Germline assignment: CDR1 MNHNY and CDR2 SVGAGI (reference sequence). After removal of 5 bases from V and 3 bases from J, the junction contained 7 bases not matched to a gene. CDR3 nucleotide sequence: TGTGCCAGCAGTCGACAGGGACCGGGCTACGAGCAGTACTTC. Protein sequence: CASSRQGPGYEQYF.

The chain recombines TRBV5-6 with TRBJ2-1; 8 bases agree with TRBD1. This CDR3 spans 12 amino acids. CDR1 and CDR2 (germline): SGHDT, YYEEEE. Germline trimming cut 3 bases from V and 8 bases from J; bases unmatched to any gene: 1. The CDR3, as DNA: TGTGCCAGCAGCTGGACAGGGTATGAGCAGTTCTTC. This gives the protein CASSWTGYEQFF. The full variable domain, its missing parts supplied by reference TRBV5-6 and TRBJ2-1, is DAGVTQSPTHLIKTRGQQVTLRCSPKSGHDTVSWYQQALGQGPQFIFQYYEEEERQRGNFPDRFSGHQFPNYSSELNVNALLLGDSALYLCASSWTGYEQFFGPGTRLTVL.

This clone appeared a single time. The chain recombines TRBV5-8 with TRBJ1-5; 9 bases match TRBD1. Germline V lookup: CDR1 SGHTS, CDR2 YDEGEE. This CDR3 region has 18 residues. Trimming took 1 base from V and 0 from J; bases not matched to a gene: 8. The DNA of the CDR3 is TGTGCCAGCAGCTTGAGGGACAGGGCGATTCCTAGCAATCAGCCCCAGCATTTT. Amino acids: CASSLRDRAIPSNQPQHF.

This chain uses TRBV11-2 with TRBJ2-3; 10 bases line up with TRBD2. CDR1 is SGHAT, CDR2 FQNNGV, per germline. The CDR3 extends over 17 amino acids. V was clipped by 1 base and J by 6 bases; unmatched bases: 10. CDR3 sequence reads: CASSLGVKRGGFDTQYF. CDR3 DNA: TGTGCCAGCAGCTTAGGAGTTAAGCGGGGGGGCTTTGATACGCAGTATTTT. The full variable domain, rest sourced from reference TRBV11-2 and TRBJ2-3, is EAGVAQSPRYKIIEKRQSVAFWCNPISGHATLYWYQQILGQGPKLLIQFQNNGVVDDSQLPKDRFSAERLKGVDSTLKIQPAKLEDSAVYLCASSLGVKRGGFDTQYFGPGTRLTVL.

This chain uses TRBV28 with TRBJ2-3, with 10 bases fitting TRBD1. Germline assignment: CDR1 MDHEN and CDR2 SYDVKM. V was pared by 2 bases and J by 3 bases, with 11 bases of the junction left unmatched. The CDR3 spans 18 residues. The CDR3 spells CASSLPPGQGRGTDTQYF. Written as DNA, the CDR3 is TGTGCCAGCAGTTTACCACCGGGACAGGGGAGGGGAACAGATACGCAGTATTTT.

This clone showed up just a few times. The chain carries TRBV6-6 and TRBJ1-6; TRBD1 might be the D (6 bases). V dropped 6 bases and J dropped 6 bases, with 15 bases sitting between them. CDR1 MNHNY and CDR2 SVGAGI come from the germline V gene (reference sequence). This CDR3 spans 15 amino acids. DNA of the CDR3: TGTGCCAGCAGCTCCACACAGGGTTTTAATTCACCCCTCCACTTT. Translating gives CASSSTQGFNSPLHF.

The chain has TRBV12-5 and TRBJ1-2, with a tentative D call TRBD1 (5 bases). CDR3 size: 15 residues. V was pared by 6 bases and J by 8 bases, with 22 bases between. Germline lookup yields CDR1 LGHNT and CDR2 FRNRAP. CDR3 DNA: TGTGCTAGTGGCCTCCCCCGGGGCCTGGGGAGGGGCTACACCTTC. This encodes CASGLPRGLGRGYTF.

Here the CDR3 reads CASSLPLPGQYF. The DNA for the CDR3 is TGTGCCAGCAGTCTCCCCTTGCCGGGCCAGTACTTC. The chain combines TRBV27 with TRBJ2-5, with D uncertain. The V gene lost 5 bases and the J gene lost 10 bases, with 14 bases spanning the gap. CDR1 is MNHEY and CDR2 is SMNVEV in the germline V gene (reference sequence). The CDR3 loop spans 12 amino acids.

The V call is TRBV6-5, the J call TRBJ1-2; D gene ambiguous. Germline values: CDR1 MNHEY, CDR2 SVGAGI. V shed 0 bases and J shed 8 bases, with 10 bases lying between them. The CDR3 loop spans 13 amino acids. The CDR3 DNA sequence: TGTGCCAGCAGTTACTCGTCCACGGGGGGCTACACCTTC. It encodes CASSYSSTGGYTF.

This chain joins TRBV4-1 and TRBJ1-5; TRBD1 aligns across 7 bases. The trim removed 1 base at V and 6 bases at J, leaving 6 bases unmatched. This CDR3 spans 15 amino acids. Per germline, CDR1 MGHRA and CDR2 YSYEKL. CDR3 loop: CASSQASGTVQPQHF. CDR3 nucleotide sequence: TGCGCCAGCAGCCAAGCATCCGGGACAGTTCAGCCCCAGCATTTT.

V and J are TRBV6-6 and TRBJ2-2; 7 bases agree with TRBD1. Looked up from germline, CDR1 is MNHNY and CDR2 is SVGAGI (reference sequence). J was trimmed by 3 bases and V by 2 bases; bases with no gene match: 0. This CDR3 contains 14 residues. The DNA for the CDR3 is TGTGCCAGCAGTTACGACAGGGACACCGGGGAGCTGTTTTTT. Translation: CASSYDRDTGELFF.

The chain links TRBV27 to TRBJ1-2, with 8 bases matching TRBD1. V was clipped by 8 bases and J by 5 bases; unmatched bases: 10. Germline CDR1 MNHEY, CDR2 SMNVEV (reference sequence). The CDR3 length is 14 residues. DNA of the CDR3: TGTGCCAGCCACCCAGGGGGCAGTAGATATGGCTACACCTTC. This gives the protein CASHPGGSRYGYTF.

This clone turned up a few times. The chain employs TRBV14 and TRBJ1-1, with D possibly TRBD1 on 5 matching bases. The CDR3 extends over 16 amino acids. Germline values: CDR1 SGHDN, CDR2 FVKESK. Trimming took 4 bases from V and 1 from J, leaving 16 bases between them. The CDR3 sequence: CASSLNWGIANTEAFF. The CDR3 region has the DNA TGTGCCAGCAGCCTCAATTGGGGCATAGCGAACACTGAAGCTTTCTTT.

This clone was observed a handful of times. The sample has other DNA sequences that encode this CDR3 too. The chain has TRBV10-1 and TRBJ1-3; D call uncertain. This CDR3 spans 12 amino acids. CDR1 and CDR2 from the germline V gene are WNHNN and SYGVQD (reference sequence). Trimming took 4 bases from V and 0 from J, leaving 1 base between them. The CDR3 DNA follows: TGCGCCAGCAGTGCCTCTGGAAACACCATATATTTT. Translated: CASSASGNTIYF.

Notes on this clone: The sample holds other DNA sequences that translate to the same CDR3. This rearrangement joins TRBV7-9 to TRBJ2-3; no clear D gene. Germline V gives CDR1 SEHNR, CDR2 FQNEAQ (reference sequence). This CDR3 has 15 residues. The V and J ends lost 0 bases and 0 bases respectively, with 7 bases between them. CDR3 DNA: TGTGCCAGCAGCTTAGCGCTCGGGAGCACAGATACGCAGTATTTT. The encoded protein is CASSLALGSTDTQYF.